This record looks at one T cell receptor (beta chain) sequence and its context. Its antigen is not identified. This sample was included in a study of OX40 agonist ivuxolimab in advanced cancers. General study results and limits: Relative to CD4+, CD8+ T cells held more expanded clones on average.

The germline gives CDR1 SGDLS, CDR2 YYNGEE. Trimming cost V 0 bases and J 8 bases; bases outside gene matches: 7. This CDR3 has 15 residues. Only in-frame clones appear in the TCRdb table, and some are missing; sequencing was by immunoSEQ multiplex PCR. Of about 34,000 clones listed, over 85% are singletons. The TCR originated in an adult with an advanced solid tumor such as melanoma, head and neck, liver or kidney cancer. The specimen comprised CD4+ or CD8+ T cells sorted from blood, sampled in a trial of the OX40 agonist ivuxolimab. The V gene is TRBV9, the J gene TRBJ2-2; 7 bases fit TRBD1. CDR3 in DNA: TGTGCCAGCAGCGTAGGACAGGGAATAGGGGGGGAGCTGTTTTTT. Protein: CASSVGQGIGGELFF.